The 22 T cell receptor beta chains in this list originate from one sample, sequenced in a study of spatial heterogeneity in lung cancer. Time point: sample taken at primary tumor resection. No cell sorting; template was whole RNA from tumor, lung tissue or PBMC. Using its own MiXCR run on the 5' RACE reads, TCRdb lists one record per CDR3 protein. This table holds around 40,000 distinct CDR3 sequences, approximately 5.5% found once. The sequenced sample was PBMCs, obtained at surgery. These receptors came from a male donor with early-stage non-small cell lung cancer.

Many counts were recorded for this clonotype. The chain is built from TRBV6-5 and TRBJ2-7, with 7 positions matching TRBD2. Trimming removed 0 bases from V and 7 bases from J; junction bases left unmatched: 9. The CDR3 consists of 15 residues. Germline CDR1 reads MNHEY; CDR2 reads SVGAGI. The CDR3 sequence is CASSYSKRGRSEQYF. CDR3 bases: TGTGCCAGCAGTTACTCGAAGCGGGGAAGGTCAGAGCAGTACTTC.

This clonotype appeared many times. The chain has TRBV6-6 and TRBJ2-3, with 7 nucleotides matching TRBD1. Germline V gene sequence: CDR1 MNHNY, CDR2 SVGAGI (reference sequence). The CDR3 runs to 13 residues. This CDR3 is CVLRDRVTDTQYF. DNA for the CDR3: TGTGTACTTCGGGACAGAGTTACAGATACGCAGTATTTT.

The chain carries TRBV29-1 and TRBJ1-2; D might be TRBD1 (6 bases). Trimming removed 4 bases at V and 0 bases at J, with 15 bases between. CDR1 SQVTM and CDR2 ANQGSEA come from the germline V gene. The CDR3 has 15 amino acids. For the CDR3, the DNA is TGCAGCGTTGCCTCAGGGGCCTCAGCTAACTATGGCTACACCTTC. Amino acid sequence: CSVASGASANYGYTF. Filled out from reference TRBV29-1 and TRBJ1-2, the complete variable domain reads SAVISQKPSRDICQRGTSLTIQCQVDSQVTMMFWYRQQPGQSLTLIATANQGSEATYESGFVIDKFPISRPNLTFSTLTVSNMSPEDSSIYLCSVASGASANYGYTFGSGTRLTVV.

This clonotype has ten or more counts. This chain links TRBV6-5 with TRBJ2-7; TRBD2 aligns across 15 bases. CDR3 length: 16 amino acids. J was trimmed by 2 bases and V by 6 bases; bases with no gene match: 5. The germline gives CDR1 MNHEY, CDR2 SVGAGI. CDR3 bases: TGTGCCAGCAGATCCGGGACTAGCGGGGGGACCTACGAGCAGTACTTC. This translates into CASRSGTSGGTYEQYF.

This clonotype has more than one count but fewer than ten. The chain uses TRBV2 and TRBJ2-7; D not resolved. Trimming pared 8 bases from V and 3 bases from J, leaving 14 bases between. Germline V gene data show CDR1 as SNHLY and CDR2 as FYNNEI. The CDR3 consists of 13 residues. CDR3 loop: CASSLDGRYEQYF. CDR3 bases: TGTGCCAGCTCCCTGGACGGACGCTACGAGCAGTACTTC.

This clonotype appeared many times. At one end the junction does not follow the germline gene, possibly because of a read error. V usage is TRBV3-1 and J usage is TRBJ1-1; 8 nucleotides match TRBD1. The CDR3 totals 15 residues. The germline V gene has CDR1 LGHDT and CDR2 YNNKEL (reference sequence). CDR3 region: CASSPTTRGRYETFF. CDR3 DNA sequence: TGTGCCAGCAGCCCCACTACCAGGGGGCGATATGAAACTTTCTTT.

This clonotype showed up many times. This rearrangement joins TRBV4-2 to TRBJ1-5; D ambiguous. CDR3 length: 13 amino acids. The germline gives CDR1 LGHNA, CDR2 YNFKEQ. Trimming removed 0 bases at V and 7 bases at J, with 7 bases between. CDR3 residues: CASSQDGYQPQHF. DNA of the CDR3: TGTGCCAGCAGCCAAGATGGGTACCAGCCCCAGCATTTT.

In its sample, this clonotype was seen many times. The rearrangement uses TRBV7-2 and TRBJ1-6, with TRBD1 matching 7 bases. Looked up from germline, CDR1 is SGHTA and CDR2 is FQGNSA. The CDR3 spans 14 residues. V gave up 4 bases and J gave up 11 bases; unmatched junction bases: 8. CDR3 sequence: CASSSRDSRTPLHF. The CDR3, as DNA: TGTGCCAGCAGCTCCCGGGACAGCAGAACACCCCTCCACTTT.

At least ten counts were recorded for this clonotype. The chain carries TRBV20-1 and TRBJ2-3, with a possible D match to TRBD2 (5 bases). The V and J ends lost 5 bases and 4 bases respectively, with 13 bases between them. Germline V lookup: CDR1 DFQATT, CDR2 SNEGSKA (reference sequence). CDR3 length: 13 residues. Written as DNA, the CDR3 is TGCAGTGCTTCTTACGATAGCGCAGATACGCAGTATTTT. Its translation is CSASYDSADTQYF.

This clonotype was detected only a few times. This chain joins TRBV28 and TRBJ2-3; TRBD1 matches 8 bases. CDR1 and CDR2 (germline): MDHEN, SYDVKM. V shed 5 bases and J 0 bases; nucleotides not matched to a gene: 10. The CDR3 spans 17 residues. The CDR3 DNA is TGTGCCAGCAGTCCCTTCCAGGGGGCCTCTAGCACAGATACGCAGTATTTT. Protein: CASSPFQGASSTDTQYF.

The sample holds many counts of this clonotype. V and J are TRBV12-3 or TRBV12-4 and TRBJ1-4; the D is unclear. This CDR3 has 14 amino acids. Trimming left V 2 bases short and J 3 bases short, with 7 bases between. CDR3 residues: CASSLSGSNEKLFF. The DNA of the CDR3 is TGTGCCAGCAGTTTATCGGGGTCTAATGAAAAACTGTTTTTT.

This chain links TRBV3-1 with TRBJ1-1; possible D gene TRBD1, 6 bases. Trimming removed 0 bases at V and 5 bases at J, with 19 bases between. The CDR3 is 17 amino acids. Germline V gene data show CDR1 as LGHDT and CDR2 as YNNKEL (reference sequence). CDR3 DNA sequence: TGTGCCAGCAGCCAAGACATTCGGGGGGCCTGGGGGACTGAAGCTTTCTTT. Its protein is CASSQDIRGAWGTEAFF.

This clonotype was seen more than once but under ten times. V usage is TRBV18 and J usage is TRBJ2-2, with D unresolved. Deletions cut 1 base from V and 1 base from J, with 10 bases between. The CDR3 has 16 residues. Germline CDR1 reads KGHSH; CDR2 reads LQKENI. CDR3: CASSPLPALNTGELFF. In DNA, the CDR3 is TGTGCCAGCTCACCACTCCCCGCCTTGAACACCGGGGAGCTGTTTTTT.

The J gene is TRBJ2-7, the V gene TRBV18; possibly TRBD2 for D (5 bases). This CDR3 has 13 amino acids. Trimming took 3 bases from V and 2 from J, leaving 8 bases between them. Germline CDR1 is KGHSH and CDR2 is LQKENI. The CDR3 DNA is TGTGCCAGCTCACCCTCGGGGACCTACGAGCAGTACTTC. Protein product: CASSPSGTYEQYF.

This clonotype was found many times. The genes are TRBV7-9 and TRBJ2-1; 7 bases agree with TRBD2. The CDR3 spans 17 residues. The germline CDR1 and CDR2 sequences are SEHNR and FQNEAQ (reference sequence). Losses at the gene ends were 5 bases for V and 2 bases for J; bases not matched to a gene: 12. CDR3 in DNA: TGTGCCAGCAGCCCTGAGGTTGAGCGGGGCCCCTACAATGAGCAGTTCTTC. Amino acids: CASSPEVERGPYNEQFF.

This clonotype was detected many times. CDR3 protein: CSARDTGTGGNQPQHF. In DNA form, the CDR3 reads TGCAGTGCTAGAGATACCGGGACAGGGGGCAATCAGCCCCAGCATTTT. This sequence joins TRBV20-1 and TRBJ1-5; 10 nucleotides agree with TRBD1. The V segment lost 0 bases and the J segment 2 bases; nucleotides outside the gene matches: 4. The CDR3 loop spans 16 amino acids. Per the germline V gene, CDR1 is DFQATT and CDR2 is SNEGSKA (reference sequence).

This clonotype was detected many times. The chain carries TRBV2 and TRBJ2-2; no clear D. This CDR3 is built from 15 residues. Trimming shortened V by 7 bases and J by 6 bases, and 18 bases separated the two germline ends. The germline CDR1 and CDR2 sequences are SNHLY and FYNNEI. The CDR3 spells CASIPPGVNAGELFF. CDR3 coding DNA: TGTGCCAGCATTCCCCCTGGGGTTAACGCCGGGGAGCTGTTTTTT.

The chain employs TRBV10-3 and TRBJ2-5; D not certain. Germline-derived CDR1 and CDR2 are ENHRY and SYGVKD. V was shortened by 2 bases and J by 6 bases, with 10 bases between the two germline ends. This CDR3 comprises 13 residues. CDR3 nucleotide sequence: TGTGCCATCAGTGAGATGACAATTCAGACCCAGTACTTC. The encoded protein is CAISEMTIQTQYF.

This clonotype was counted between two and nine times. CDR3 loop: CASSYPGSSGANVLTF. The CDR3 nucleotides are TGTGCCAGCAGTTATCCAGGGAGCTCTGGGGCCAACGTCCTGACTTTC. The V and J genes are TRBV6-5 and TRBJ2-6, with D perhaps TRBD1 or TRBD2 (5 bases each). The germline CDR1 and CDR2 sequences are MNHEY and SVGAGI. Trimming cost V 3 bases and J 0 bases, with 9 bases left between them. CDR3 length equals 16 residues.

This clonotype has at least ten counts. This chain joins TRBV6-2 or TRBV6-3 and TRBJ1-5; D unresolved. Trimming pared 2 bases from V and 4 bases from J, leaving 6 bases between. CDR1 and CDR2 (germline): MNHEY, SVGEGT. The CDR3 extends over 13 amino acids. CDR3 protein: CASSYMANQPQHF. DNA of the CDR3: TGTGCCAGCAGTTACATGGCTAATCAGCCCCAGCATTTT.

This clonotype came up many times. The J gene is TRBJ1-2, the V gene TRBV3-1; D is unresolved. The CDR3 is made up of 13 amino acids. Looked up from germline, CDR1 is LGHDT and CDR2 is YNNKEL (reference sequence). V lost 3 bases and J 1 base, leaving 6 bases between the germline ends. The DNA for the CDR3 is TGTGCCAGCAGCCAGTCGGTTAACTATGGCTACACCTTC. Translated, it gives CASSQSVNYGYTF. Combining the CDR3 with reference TRBV3-1 and TRBJ1-2 gives the whole variable domain DTAVSQTPKYLVTQMGNDKSIKCEQNLGHDTMYWYKQDSKKFLKIMFSYNNKELIINETVPNRFSPKSPDKAHLNLHINSLELGDSAVYFCASSQSVNYGYTFGSGTRLTVV.

This clonotype appeared many times. The V and J genes are TRBV20-1 and TRBJ1-5; D remains ambiguous. CDR3 size: 17 residues. V shed 3 bases and J shed 0 bases, with 18 bases lying between them. In germline, CDR1 is DFQATT, CDR2 SNEGSKA (reference sequence). The CDR3 bases are TGCAGTGCTAGGGGAGCCCGTATGGGGTATAGCAATCAGCCCCAGCATTTT. Amino acid sequence: CSARGARMGYSNQPQHF.